This entry lists 13 T cell receptor beta chains sequenced from one sample in a study of blood T cell repertoires in COVID-19. Clones were sequenced by immunoSEQ multiplex PCR, and TCRdb holds only the in-frame ones, with some missing. The table has about 74,000 clones, roughly 90% seen once. Sequenced material: peripheral blood. All receptors come from a man in his 70s with active or convalescent COVID-19.

The chain has TRBV6-1 and TRBJ2-6; D ambiguous. Trimming pared 3 bases from V and 4 bases from J, leaving 10 bases between. There are 15 residues in the CDR3. CDR1 is MNHNS, CDR2 SASEGT, per germline. CDR3 sequence: CASSDTTEGANVLTF. DNA for the CDR3: TGTGCCAGCAGTGACACAACCGAAGGGGCCAACGTCCTGACTTTC.

V and J are TRBV4-1 and TRBJ1-4; 11 nucleotides agree with TRBD1. The CDR3 totals 16 residues. The germline CDR1 and CDR2 sequences are MGHRA and YSYEKL. Germline trimming cut 3 bases from V and 8 bases from J; bases unmatched to any gene: 8. The CDR3 spells CASSHFRTGGAEKLFF. The CDR3 DNA follows: TGCGCCAGCAGCCATTTCAGGACAGGGGGCGCGGAAAAACTGTTTTTT.

V gene TRBV29-1 combines with J gene TRBJ2-3; 10 nucleotides align to TRBD2. V was clipped by 6 bases and J by 1 base; unmatched bases: 10. Germline V gene data show CDR1 as SQVTM and CDR2 as ANQGSEA. CDR3 length equals 16 residues. CDR3 protein: CSVDASGTSGTDTQYF. The CDR3 DNA sequence: TGCAGCGTCGACGCATCCGGGACTAGCGGCACAGATACGCAGTATTTT.

The chain carries TRBV5-4 and TRBJ2-7; 8 positions agree with TRBD1. Per the germline V gene, CDR1 is SGHNT and CDR2 is YYREEE (reference sequence). The CDR3 is 13 amino acids. J lost 5 bases, V lost 3 bases, and 4 bases had no gene match. CDR3 protein: CASSYTGGHEQYF. The CDR3 nucleotides read TGTGCCAGCAGCTATACAGGGGGACACGAGCAGTACTTC.

This chain uses TRBV3-1 (or the pseudogene TRBV3-2) with TRBJ1-2; the match to TRBD1 covers 8 bases. The CDR3 extends over 14 amino acids. J lost 7 bases, V lost 3 bases, and 7 bases had no gene match. CDR1 and CDR2 (germline): LGHDT, YNNKEL (reference sequence). This CDR3 is CASSQGGQGFGYTF. The CDR3 nucleotides read TGTGCCAGCAGCCAGGGAGGACAGGGATTTGGCTACACCTTC.

V and J are TRBV6-1 and TRBJ2-1; no clear D. Germline CDR1 MNHNS, CDR2 SASEGT. The CDR3 contains 14 residues. V was pared by 0 bases and J by 4 bases, with 7 bases between. The CDR3 sequence: CASSEASPYNEQFF. CDR3 DNA sequence: TGTGCCAGCAGTGAAGCTTCCCCTTACAATGAGCAGTTCTTC.

The chain combines TRBV23-1 with TRBJ1-4; possible D gene TRBD1, 5 bases. TRBV23-1 is recorded as an ORF, its role being uncertain. Trimming stripped 0 bases from V and 7 bases from J, with 15 bases between. The CDR3 runs to 16 residues. The CDR3 region is CASSQSRTGGGEKLFF. CDR3 coding DNA: TGCGCCAGCAGTCAATCGCGCACAGGCGGGGGTGAAAAACTGTTTTTT.

The rearrangement joins TRBV10-1 to TRBJ2-7, with 7 bases fitting TRBD2. Germline CDR1 is WNHNN and CDR2 is SYGVQD (reference sequence). V lost 11 bases and J lost 5; bases outside the gene matches: 18. The CDR3 runs 15 residues. CDR3: CAAYPAGALINEQYF. The CDR3, as DNA: TGCGCCGCCTACCCCGCGGGAGCCTTAATTAACGAGCAGTACTTC.

The gene calls are TRBV18 and TRBJ2-1, with unresolved D. The CDR3 covers 13 residues. In germline, CDR1 is KGHSH, CDR2 LQKENI. V lost 3 bases, J lost 5 bases, and 8 bases lay in between. The CDR3 DNA reads TGTGCCAGCTCACCCTCGCGGCACAATGAGCAGTTCTTC. It is translated as CASSPSRHNEQFF.

The rearrangement links TRBV11-2 to TRBJ1-1; D is undetermined. This CDR3 has 13 residues. V was pared by 5 bases and J by 4 bases, with 11 bases between. Germline CDR1 is SGHAT and CDR2 is FQNNGV. The CDR3 protein is CASSPDMSTEAFF. DNA for the CDR3: TGTGCCAGCAGCCCAGACATGTCCACTGAAGCTTTCTTT.

V is TRBV25-1 and J is TRBJ2-3; a possible D gene is TRBD2 (5 bases). The germline CDR1 and CDR2 sequences are MGHDK and SYGVNS. The CDR3 sequence is 13 residues long. The ends were cut back, 5 bases at V and 4 bases at J, with 10 bases in the middle. In DNA form, the CDR3 reads TGTGCCAGCAGTAGAGGGTTTCCAGATACGCAGTATTTT. Translated, it gives CASSRGFPDTQYF.

The chain is built from TRBV21-1 and TRBJ2-1; the D segment call TRBD2 is taken from the table without a DNA check. TRBV21-1 is termed a pseudogene. The CDR3 sequence is 18 residues long. The CDR3 coding sequence is TGTGCCAGCAGCAAAGAGGCGGGCGGCGAGCGGGAGACCGATGAGCAGTTCTTC. This encodes CASSKEAGGERETDEQFF.

In its sample, this clone was seen a few times. The chain has TRBV7-2 and TRBJ1-6, with D possibly being TRBD1 (6 bases). Germline V gene sequence: CDR1 SGHTA, CDR2 FQGNSA. Trimming cost V 7 bases and J 4 bases, with 14 bases left between them. The CDR3 runs 15 residues. The CDR3 spells CASTRDTTYNSPLHF. The CDR3, as DNA: TGTGCCAGCACCCGGGACACGACATATAATTCACCCCTCCACTTT.